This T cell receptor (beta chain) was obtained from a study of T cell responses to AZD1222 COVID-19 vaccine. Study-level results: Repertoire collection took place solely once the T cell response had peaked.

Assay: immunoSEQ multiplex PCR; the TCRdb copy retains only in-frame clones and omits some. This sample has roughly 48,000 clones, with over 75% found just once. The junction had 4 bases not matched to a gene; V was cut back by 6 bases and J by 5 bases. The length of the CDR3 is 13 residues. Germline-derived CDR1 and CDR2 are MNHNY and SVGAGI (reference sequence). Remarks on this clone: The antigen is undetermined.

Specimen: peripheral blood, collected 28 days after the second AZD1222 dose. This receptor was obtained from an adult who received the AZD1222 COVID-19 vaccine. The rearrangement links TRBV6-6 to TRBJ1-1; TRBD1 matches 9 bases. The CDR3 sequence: CASSAGTGTEAFF. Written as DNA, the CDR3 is TGTGCCAGCAGCGCGGGGACAGGGACTGAAGCTTTCTTT.